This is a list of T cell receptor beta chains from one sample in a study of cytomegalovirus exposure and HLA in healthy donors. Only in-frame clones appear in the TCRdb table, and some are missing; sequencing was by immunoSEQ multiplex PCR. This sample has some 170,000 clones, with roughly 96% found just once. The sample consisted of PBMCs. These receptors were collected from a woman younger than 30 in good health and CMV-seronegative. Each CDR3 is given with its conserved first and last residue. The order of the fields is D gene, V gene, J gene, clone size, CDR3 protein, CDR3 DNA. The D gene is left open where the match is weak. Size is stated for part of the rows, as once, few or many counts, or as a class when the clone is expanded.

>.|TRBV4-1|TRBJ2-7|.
CASGRDLPYEQYF
TGCGCCAGCGGCCGCGATCTCCCCTACGAGCAGTACTTC
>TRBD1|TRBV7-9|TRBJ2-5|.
CASSSSGGETQYF
TGTGCCAGCAGCTCTTCAGGGGGTGAGACCCAGTACTTC
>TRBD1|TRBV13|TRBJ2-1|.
CASSLDRAWGQFF
TGTGCCAGCAGCTTGGACAGGGCTTGGGGGCAGTTCTTC
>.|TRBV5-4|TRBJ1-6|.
CASSSKGSSYNSPLHF
TGTGCCAGCAGCTCCAAAGGGAGCTCCTATAATTCACCCCTCCACTTT
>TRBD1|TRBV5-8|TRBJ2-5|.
CASSQGTGHITETQYF
TGTGCCAGCAGCCAAGGGACAGGCCATATAACGGAGACCCAGTACTTC
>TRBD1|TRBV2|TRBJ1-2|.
CASSQMGQIYGYTF
TGTGCCAGCAGTCAAATGGGACAGATCTATGGCTACACCTTC
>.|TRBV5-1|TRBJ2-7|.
CASSLEGGGRAYEQYF
TGCGCCAGCAGCTTGGAGGGGGGGGGCAGGGCCTACGAGCAGTACTTC
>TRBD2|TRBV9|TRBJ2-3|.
CASSATSGGTDTQYF
TGTGCCAGCAGCGCCACTAGCGGGGGTACAGATACGCAGTATTTT
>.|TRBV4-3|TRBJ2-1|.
CASSQKSTDYSYNEQFF
TGCGCCAGCAGCCAAAAATCGACAGATTACTCCTACAATGAGCAGTTCTTC
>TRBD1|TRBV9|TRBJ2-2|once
CASSVTLGQALTGELFF
TGTGCCAGCAGCGTAACCTTGGGACAGGCCCTCACCGGGGAGCTGTTTTTT
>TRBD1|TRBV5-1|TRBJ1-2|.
CASSSNPGQGAPGYTF
TGCGCCAGCAGCTCAAACCCGGGACAGGGGGCACCAGGCTACACCTTC
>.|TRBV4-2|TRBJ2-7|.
CASSQTAFYEQYF
TGTGCCAGCAGCCAGACAGCCTTCTACGAGCAGTACTTC
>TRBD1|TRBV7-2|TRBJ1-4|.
CASSPQQGAWEKLFF
TGTGCCAGCAGCCCTCAACAGGGGGCGTGGGAAAAACTGTTTTTT
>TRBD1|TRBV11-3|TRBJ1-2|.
CASSLGTGKVSAGYTF
TGTGCCAGCAGCTTAGGGACAGGAAAGGTTTCGGCTGGCTACACCTTC
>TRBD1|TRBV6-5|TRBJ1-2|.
CASSFQGPTGPIGYTF
TGTGCCAGCAGTTTCCAGGGGCCGACAGGGCCCATTGGCTACACCTTC
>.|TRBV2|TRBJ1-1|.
CASSESRTEAFF
TGTGCCAGCAGTGAATCGAGGACTGAAGCTTTCTTT
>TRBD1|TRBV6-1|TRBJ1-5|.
CASSEAGTGGPNQPQHF
TGTGCCAGCAGTGAAGCGGGGACAGGGGGCCCGAATCAGCCCCAGCATTTT
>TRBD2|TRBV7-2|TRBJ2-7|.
CASSIRTSEVYEQYF
TGTGCCAGCAGCATCAGGACTAGCGAGGTCTACGAGCAGTACTTC
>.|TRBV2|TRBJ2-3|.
CASSVSSGTDTQYF
TGTGCCAGCAGTGTATCTTCGGGCACAGATACGCAGTATTTT
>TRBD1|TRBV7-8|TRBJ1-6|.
CASSPRQGNSPLHF
TGTGCCAGCAGCCCACGACAGGGTAATTCACCCCTCCACTTT
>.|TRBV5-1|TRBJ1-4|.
CASSGGHANEKLFF
TGCGCCAGCAGCGGGGGACACGCCAATGAAAAACTGTTTTTT
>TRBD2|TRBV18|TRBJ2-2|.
CASSGTSTTGELFF
TGTGCCAGCTCAGGGACTAGTACCACCGGGGAGCTGTTTTTT
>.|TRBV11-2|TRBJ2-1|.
CASSPDYPNEQFF
TGTGCCAGCAGCCCGGACTACCCAAATGAGCAGTTCTTC
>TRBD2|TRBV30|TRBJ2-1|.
CAWKVGTVAGFGNEQFF
TGTGCCTGGAAGGTGGGTACGGTAGCGGGGTTTGGGAATGAGCAGTTCTTC
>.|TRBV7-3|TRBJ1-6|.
CASSYGGVYNSPLHF
TGTGCCAGCAGCTACGGGGGGGTTTATAATTCACCCCTCCACTTT
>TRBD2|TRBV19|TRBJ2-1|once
CASSNFGWASGGASYNEQFF
TGTGCCAGTAGTAATTTTGGTTGGGCTAGCGGGGGGGCCTCCTACAATGAGCAGTTCTTC
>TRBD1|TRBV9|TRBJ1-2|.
CASSVNRGQDYGYTF
TGTGCCAGCAGCGTGAACAGGGGGCAAGACTATGGCTACACCTTC
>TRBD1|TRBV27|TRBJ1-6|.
CASSWDREGSPLHF
TGTGCCAGCAGTTGGGACAGGGAGGGATCACCCCTCCACTTT
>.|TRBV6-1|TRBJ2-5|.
CASSKGGSQETQYF
TGTGCCAGTTCGAAGGGCGGGTCTCAAGAGACCCAGTACTTC
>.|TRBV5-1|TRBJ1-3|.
CASSVGTNSGNTIYF
TGCGCCAGCAGCGTTGGGACAAACTCTGGAAACACCATATATTTT
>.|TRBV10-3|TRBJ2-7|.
CAISEAQGSYEQYF
TGTGCCATCAGTGAGGCACAGGGTTCCTACGAGCAGTACTTC
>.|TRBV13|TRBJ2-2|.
CASSLIRGTNTGELFF
TGTGCCAGCAGCTTAATCAGGGGCACTAACACCGGGGAGCTGTTTTTT
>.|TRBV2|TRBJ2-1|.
CASSTILGSSYNEQFF
TGTGCCAGCAGTACGATCTTGGGGAGCTCCTACAATGAGCAGTTCTTC
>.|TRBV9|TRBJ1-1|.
CASSDPRGGTEAFF
TGTGCCAGCAGCGACCCTCGGGGGGGCACTGAAGCTTTCTTT
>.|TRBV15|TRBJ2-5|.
CATSILQKGETQYF
TGTGCCACCAGCATCCTTCAGAAGGGGGAGACCCAGTACTTC
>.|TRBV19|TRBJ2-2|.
CASIPGYTGELFF
TGTGCCAGTATACCGGGATATACCGGGGAGCTGTTTTTT
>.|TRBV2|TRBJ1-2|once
CASRPTIPYGYTF
TGTGCCAGCAGGCCAACAATCCCCTATGGCTACACCTTC
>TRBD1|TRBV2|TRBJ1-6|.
CASSVWGTAYNSPLHF
TGTGCCAGCAGCGTTTGGGGGACAGCCTATAATTCACCCCTCCACTTT
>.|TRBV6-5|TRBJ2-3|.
CASSYEGEATDTQYF
TGTGCCAGCAGTTATGAAGGGGAGGCGACAGATACGCAGTATTTT
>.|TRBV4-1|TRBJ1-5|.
CASSHGAGPTGNQPQHF
TGCGCCAGCAGCCATGGGGCCGGCCCAACCGGCAATCAGCCCCAGCATTTT
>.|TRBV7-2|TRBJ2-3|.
CASSSGTSDTQYF
TGTGCCAGCAGCTCCGGGACTTCAGATACGCAGTATTTT
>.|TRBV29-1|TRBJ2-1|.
CSVDAGPSYNEQFF
TGCAGCGTTGACGCGGGGCCCTCCTACAATGAGCAGTTCTTC
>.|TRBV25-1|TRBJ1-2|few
CASSGYPVWGYTF
TGTGCCAGCAGTGGGTACCCGGTTTGGGGCTACACCTTC
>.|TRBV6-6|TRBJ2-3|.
CATRLTDTQYF
TGTGCCACCCGACTCACAGATACGCAGTATTTT
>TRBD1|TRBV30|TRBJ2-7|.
CAWSVGQTYEQYF
TGTGCCTGGAGTGTGGGACAGACCTACGAGCAGTACTTC
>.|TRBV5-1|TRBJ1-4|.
CASSLGAGGEKLFF
TGCGCCAGCAGCTTGGGCGCGGGAGGAGAAAAACTGTTTTTT
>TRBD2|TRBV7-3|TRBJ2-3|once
CASSHYSGGVTDTQYF
TGTGCCAGCAGCCATTATAGCGGGGGGGTCACAGATACGCAGTATTTT